This T cell receptor (beta chain) was sequenced during a study of cytomegalovirus exposure and HLA in healthy donors (dated by TCRdb to the late 2010s). Describing the broader study: In an earlier analysis of around 540 of the donors, approximately 260 Gb of sequence data and about 110 million unique TCR beta sequences from 180 million or so T cells were reported. Approximately 330 gigabases of sequencing data and 91 million or so unique TCR sequences made up an early release that covered 640 HLA-typed donors. Of the approximately 400 genotyped donors, around 81% fell in the genetic ancestry cluster associated with self-reported Caucasian donors. The aim of the study was to test whether cataloging public T cell receptors could identify signatures of past pathogen exposure. The T cell repertoires of 550 to 850 subjects were profiled by immunosequencing and related to cytomegalovirus serostatus. A separate validation cohort of some 130 different subjects was used in addition to the roughly 720-subject first cohort. The study combined high-throughput TCR immunosequencing, statistical association of individual TCRs with disease status, and machine learning to predict cytomegalovirus infection status. A later analysis re-examined previously published TCR beta repertoires from just over 650 donors and added high-resolution HLA genotyping to investigate patterns of TCR occurrence. Rather than drawing on any new phenotypic data, the later analysis identified candidate immune exposures from TCR beta sequences and the way those sequences occurred across donors. In an earlier analysis of 587 of the donors, high-throughput TCR beta sequencing was used to judge whether each TCR beta V gene segment behaved as functional or pseudogenic. Donor age, sex, ethnicity and CMV serostatus were compiled alongside the repertoire data. A later genetic analysis used genome-wide SNP genotypes for about 55% of the 666 donors, treating that subset as a discovery cohort. All discovery cohort repertoires had been generated using a single sequencing platform. HLA typing covered class I and class II loci at four-digit resolution. The number of typed donors differed by locus: about 620-640 for A, B, C, DRB1 and DQB1; 522 for DQA1; around 610 for DPA1; and about 450 for DPB1. Because of strong linkage in the cohort, four or five DR-DQ haplotypes were treated as single units for association and clustering. Across around 400 genotyped donors of the cohort, an average of about 220,000 unique TCR beta nucleotide sequences per donor were sequenced, and roughly 20% of those sequences were non-productive. Results and caveats for the whole study, not just this receptor: The presence/absence analyses assumed that sequencing depth was roughly uniform across donors, and that assumption may not be true. A later genetic analysis reported fewer N-insertions in productive TCRs among donors in an Asian-associated ancestry cluster than the roughly 650-donor mean. A total of about 150 TCR beta chains were listed by the study as associated with cytomegalovirus. Correlated functional status among segregating V segments might reflect linkage disequilibrium, but an unknown experimental factor could not be ruled out. Some IMGT-functional V segments, including TRBV6-2 and TRBV6-3, could not be told apart with the 87-base-pair reads, so those segments were excluded. In a later analysis, HLA-associated TCR beta chains were found to be more clonally expanded and to have lower generation probabilities than equally common non-associated chains. The sequencing pipeline was judged likely to have produced a cluster of highly shared sequence variants as a technical artifact. It was suggested by the authors that the approach could potentially be generalized to other disease states and immunological phenotypes. The cohort was sequenced for TCR beta chains only, and without alpha or paired-chain data the features that could be detected were limited. Because HLA typing was missing for some donors at each locus, association tests included only the typed subset. While some public TCRs were present in many individuals, most TCR sequences turned up only very rarely across donors. A further reported finding was that TCR beta sequences accurately predicted the HLA-A and HLA-B alleles for most subjects in the first cohort. Several of the top co-occurrence clusters appeared to be linked to parvovirus B19, influenza, CMV and Epstein-Barr virus, according to a later analysis. An association between a missense DCLRE1C variant and V-gene and J-gene trimming of TCR beta chains was found in a later genetic analysis and replicated in an independent cohort. Immune exposure information for the cohort was limited to CMV serostatus. In vitro tests confirmed that a few of the cytomegalovirus-associated TCR beta chains recognize cytomegalovirus antigens. Strong co-occurrence of HLA alleles, especially DR and DQ, made assigning TCR associations to individual alleles difficult. Because counts were too low, roughly 17 rarely observed V segments, including chromosome 9 orphons, were left out of the earlier analysis of 500 to 650 of the donors. Cytomegalovirus status was reported to be diagnosed by the classifier with high specificity and sensitivity in both the original and validation cohorts. Specific HLA alleles were associated with 15,000 to 20,000 TCR beta sequences at a false discovery rate of 0.05 in a later analysis. A later analysis found that most CMV-associated TCR beta chains appeared HLA-restricted, with HLA associations seemingly driven largely by CMV exposure. According to a later analysis, TCR association rates differed among HLA loci, with DRB1 alleles showing the most associated TCRs and HLA-C alleles showing the fewest. In an earlier analysis of 587 of the donors, most TCR beta V segments appeared in productive rearrangements about 90% or about 30% of the time, broadly matching IMGT annotations.

The cohort comprised fewer than 700 healthy bone marrow donors. All cohort members were sampled while nominally healthy, although unrecorded immune exposures were likely present. The donor tested CMV seronegative and was one of the 352 seronegative cohort members. Each donor provided a peripheral blood sample, and peripheral blood mononuclear cells were used for TCR beta sequencing. The Qiagen DNeasy Blood Extraction Kit was used to extract genomic DNA from the blood cell samples. The CDR3 measures 16 amino acids from cysteine to phenylalanine. The retained sequence is limited to the CDR3, 48 bases, with the frame set at the first base. From the germline V gene (reference sequence), CDR1 is GTSNPN and CDR2 is SVGIG. For this chain, trimming is 3 bases at the V end and 4 bases at the J end, and the number of junction bases without a gene match is 7. This clone was detected only once. There is no known antigen for this receptor. Base qualities are not recorded, but no much larger clone differs from it by a single base.

Preparation of the library involved the immunoSEQ multiplex PCR assay. A mixture of 60 forward primers for TCR Vbeta segments and 13 reverse primers for TCR Jbeta segments was used in the multiplex PCR. A multiplex PCR assay on genomic DNA amplified the CDR3 region of rearranged TCR beta genes. The amplified TCR beta libraries were sequenced on the Illumina HiSeq System as 87-base-pair reads. As for how the authors treated the data: In a later analysis, tens of millions of unique TCR beta chains were counted across the roughly 670 repertoires, and around 10 million of these chains were shared by at least two donors. A nearest-neighbor algorithm error-corrected the raw reads and collapsed the reads into unique sequences, merging closely related sequences to remove PCR and sequencing errors. V, D and J gene segments were assigned by aligning CDR3 sequences to IMGT reference sequences. Each retained sequence needed at least a six-nucleotide match to both a V gene segment and a J gene segment. Rearrangements were called productive when the CDR3 lacked stop codons and stayed in frame with V and J; all others were non-productive. Following IMGT convention, CDR3 was defined as the stretch from the second conserved V-encoded cysteine to the conserved J-encoded phenylalanine. In an earlier analysis of approximately 500 of the donors, sequences lacking an unambiguous match to a single V gene segment were excluded. An earlier analysis of just under 600 of the donors called V segments functional above 56.7% productive rearrangements and segregating when the between-donor standard deviation exceeded 5%. To diagnose cytomegalovirus status from the catalog of TCR beta chain sequences, a statistical classification framework was built. A later analysis assigned V and J genes by comparing TCR nucleotide sequences with IMGT/GENE-DB human TR gene sequences. In a later analysis, CDR3 sequences and most-parsimonious VDJ recombination scenarios were assigned using the TCRdist pipeline. In a later analysis, every TCR beta chain was defined by the combination of its CDR3 amino acid sequence and its V-gene family, and reads without a unique V-gene family were dropped. To address suspected cross-contamination and a sequencing artifact, a later analysis removed 450 to 700 highly shared, low-generation-probability nucleotide sequences. In a later analysis, a clonal expansion index for each public chain was calculated from normalized within-repertoire ranks of inferred template counts. A later analysis computed generation probabilities with a VDJ recombination model fitted to out-of-frame rearrangements, and checked the results against IGoR. In a later analysis, TCR-TCR, TCR-HLA and TCR-CMV co-occurrence was scored with hypergeometric tests, and a repertoire-size bias correction was applied to TCR pairs. To estimate false discovery rates, a later analysis permuted the HLA or CMV assignments 20 times. In a later analysis, co-occurring TCRs were grouped using DBSCAN, and TCRdist sequence similarity was added for clustering within HLA-allele-positive subsets. Co-occurrence clustering excluded repertoires with fewer than 30,000 or more than 120,000 public chains, plus five with anomalous nucleotide sharing. Sourced from immuneACCESS, this table was stored by TCRdb with only in-frame sequences that have V and J called. A share of the clones is absent; for the studies checked, an unresolved V gene accounts for under half, and the remainder has no known explanation. V and J calls and clone size are copied from that table; D and trimming were computed from the DNA. The sample data list some 150,000 clones, and approximately 78% of these were observed just once. In total, the top ten clones hold 0.77% of the sample.

The clonotype originates from a woman under 30 in good health and CMV-seronegative. The chain is assembled from TRBV30 and TRBJ2-3, with 13 junctional bases fitting TRBD2. Sequenced input: PBMCs. The sequenced DNA is TGTGCCTGGAGGGCCGGACTAGCGGGAGTGGCAGATACGCAGTATTTT. This translates into CAWRAGLAGVADTQYF.